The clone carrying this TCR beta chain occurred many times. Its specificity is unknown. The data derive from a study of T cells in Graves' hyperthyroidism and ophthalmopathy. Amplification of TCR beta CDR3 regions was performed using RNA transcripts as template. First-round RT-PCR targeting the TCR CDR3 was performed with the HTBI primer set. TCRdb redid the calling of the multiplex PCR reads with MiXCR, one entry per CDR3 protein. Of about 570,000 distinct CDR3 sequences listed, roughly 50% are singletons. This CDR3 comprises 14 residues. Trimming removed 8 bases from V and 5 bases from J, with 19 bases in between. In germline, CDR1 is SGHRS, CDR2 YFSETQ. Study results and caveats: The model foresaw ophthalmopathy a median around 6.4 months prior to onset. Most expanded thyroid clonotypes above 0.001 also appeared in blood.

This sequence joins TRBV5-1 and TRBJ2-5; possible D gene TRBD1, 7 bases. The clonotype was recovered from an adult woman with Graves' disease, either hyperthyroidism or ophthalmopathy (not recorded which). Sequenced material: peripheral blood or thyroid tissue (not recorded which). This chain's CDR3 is CASTKTGSGETQYF. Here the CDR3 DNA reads TGCGCCAGTACGAAGACAGGGAGCGGGGAGACCCAGTACTTC. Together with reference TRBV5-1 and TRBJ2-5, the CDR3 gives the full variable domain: KAGVTQTPRYLIKTRGQQVTLSCSPISGHRSVSWYQQTPGQGLQFLFEYFSETQRNKGNFPGRFSGRQFSNSRSEMNVSTLELGDSALYLCASTKTGSGETQYFGPGTRLLVL.